This T cell receptor (beta chain) was identified during a study of tumor and adjacent non-tumor tissue in lung cancer. Overall study context: Patients comprised 12 adenocarcinoma, a couple of squamous cell carcinoma and 1 small cell lung cancer. Overall study findings and caveats: TCR diversity was significantly greater in tumor than normal lung tissue.

A modified ARM-PCR protocol with three rounds of nested PCR amplified TCRbeta. TCRdb re-analysed the multiplex PCR reads in MiXCR, keeping a single row per CDR3 protein. The repertoire holds over 60,000 distinct CDR3 sequences, with around three quarters as singletons. This CDR3 has 15 residues. V shed 5 bases and J shed 5 bases, with 18 bases lying between them. Per germline, CDR1 SQVTM and CDR2 ANQGSEA. RNA was extracted from bulk tissue without any cell sorting. Donors were chemotherapy-naive, newly diagnosed lung cancer surgical patients in China, August–late 2014. Concerning this clonotype itself: The antigen remains undetermined.

This chain uses TRBV29-1 with TRBJ2-2; no clear D. Sample: lung tumor tissue. The receptor was derived from a man aged 55 to 69 with non-small cell lung cancer. CDR3 region: CSVFLVGPRTGELFF. In DNA, the CDR3 is TGCAGCGTTTTCTTAGTGGGTCCGAGGACCGGGGAGCTGTTTTTT.